A selection of T cell receptor beta chains follows, all from one sample in a study of T-cell reconstitution after alpha-beta-depleted transplantation in children. TCRdb re-called the PCR reads through MiXCR, storing one row per CDR3 protein. The table includes 90,000 to 100,000 distinct CDR3 sequences, about 25% detected once. The source was PBMCs, collected before TCRalphabeta/CD19-depleted stem cell transplant. These receptors originate from a boy aged 2 to 10 with acute lymphoblastic leukemia, due to receive a stem cell transplant. Both conserved end residues are part of each CDR3. Each record gives: J gene, clone size, V gene, D gene, CDR3 protein, CDR3 DNA. The D gene is left open where the match is weak. Size values are once, few and many counts, or a class for expanded clones, and some rows have none.

TRBJ2-6 . TRBV10-3 . CAISEAASGANVLTF TGTGCCATCAGTGAAGCAGCTTCTGGGGCCAACGTCCTGACTTTC
TRBJ2-5 few TRBV20-1 . CSARETETQYF TGCAGTGCTAGAGAGACCGAGACCCAGTACTTC
TRBJ2-3 . TRBV19 TRBD2 CASSSGRITDTQYF TGTGCCAGTAGTAGCGGGAGGATCACAGATACGCAGTATTTT
TRBJ2-3 few TRBV29-1 TRBD1 CSVEQGADTQYF TGCAGCGTTGAACAGGGGGCAGATACGCAGTATTTT
TRBJ1-1 . TRBV2 . CASRAGGRTEAFF TGTGCCAGCAGGGCCGGGGGAAGGACTGAAGCTTTCTTT
TRBJ2-3 . TRBV28 TRBD2 CASSVMRGGYTDMQYF TGTGCCAGCAGTGTTATGAGGGGAGGGTACACAGATATGCAGTATTTT
TRBJ2-7 . TRBV6-1 TRBD2 CASSEEAASGGYEQYF TGTGCCAGCAGTGAAGAAGCAGCTAGCGGGGGCTACGAGCAGTACTTC
TRBJ2-1 . TRBV24-1 TRBD2 CATGLAEGPNEQFF TGTGCCACCGGACTAGCGGAGGGCCCCAATGAGCAGTTCTTC
TRBJ2-3 many TRBV12-3/TRBV12-4 TRBD2 CASTRTSGGAVTQYF TGTGCCAGCACCCGGACTAGCGGAGGGGCTGTTACGCAGTATTTT
TRBJ2-7 . TRBV28 . CASSRDPYEQYF TGTGCCAGCAGTAGGGATCCTTACGAGCAGTACTTC
TRBJ2-1 . TRBV7-8 . CASSLLLVFTYNEQFF TGTGCCAGCAGCTTACTTCTGGTGTTTACCTACAATGAGCAGTTCTTC
TRBJ2-1 . TRBV4-2 . CASSQISGENYNEQFF TGTGCCAGCAGCCAAATTAGCGGAGAGAACTACAATGAGCAGTTCTTC
TRBJ1-2 few TRBV27 . CASSLRTPRRGYGYTF TGTGCCAGCAGTTTACGGACACCGAGGCGGGGCTATGGCTACACCTTC
TRBJ2-3 . TRBV7-8 TRBD2 CASSKTSGEGWKTDTQYF TGTGCCAGCAGCAAAACCTCGGGGGAGGGTTGGAAGACAGATACGCAGTATTTT
TRBJ2-5 few TRBV5-1 . CASSPFYTGSQETQYF TGCGCCAGCAGCCCATTCTACACAGGGAGCCAAGAGACCCAGTACTTC
TRBJ2-3 . TRBV28 . CASSLERTGADTQYF TGTGCCAGCAGTTTGGAGCGGACCGGAGCAGATACGCAGTATTTT
TRBJ1-1 few TRBV20-1 . CSATPYTVNTEAFF TGCAGTGCTACCCCTTACACAGTGAACACTGAAGCTTTCTTT
TRBJ1-2 . TRBV7-9 . CASSLEADYGYTF TGTGCCAGCAGCTTGGAGGCTGACTATGGCTACACCTTC
TRBJ2-1 . TRBV9 . CASSVGSGVYNEQFF TGTGCCAGCAGCGTAGGATCAGGTGTCTACAATGAGCAGTTCTTC
TRBJ2-3 few TRBV29-1 TRBD2 CSVETSGRTDTQYF TGCAGCGTGGAGACTAGCGGGAGAACAGATACGCAGTATTTT
TRBJ2-1 few TRBV20-1 . CSAREDNEQFF TGCAGTGCTAGGGAAGACAATGAGCAGTTCTTC
TRBJ2-7 . TRBV5-5 TRBD2 CASSLMTSSEQYF TGTGCCAGCAGCCTTATGACTAGCTCCGAGCAGTACTTC
TRBJ2-3 many TRBV7-2 . CASSLGQATTDTQYF TGTGCCAGCAGCTTAGGGCAGGCTACCACAGATACGCAGTATTTT
TRBJ2-7 . TRBV28 . CASSLQSFSFRGYEQYF TGTGCCAGCAGTTTACAAAGTTTCAGTTTTAGGGGATACGAGCAGTACTTC
TRBJ2-7 many TRBV20-1 TRBD2 CSASEGTSLYYEQYF TGCAGTGCTAGCGAAGGGACTAGCCTGTACTACGAGCAGTACTTC
TRBJ1-5 once TRBV30 . CAWSPDSNQPQHF TGTGCCTGGAGTCCGGATAGCAATCAGCCCCAGCATTTT
TRBJ2-3 . TRBV28 . CASKQALTDTQYF TGTGCCAGCAAACAGGCCCTCACAGATACGCAGTATTTT
TRBJ2-3 . TRBV7-2 . CASSRGGRVDTQYF TGTGCCAGCAGCCGAGGGGGGCGGGTAGATACGCAGTATTTT
TRBJ2-5 few TRBV7-7 TRBD1 CASSVRDRVGETQYF TGTGCCAGCAGCGTCCGGGACAGGGTCGGGGAGACCCAGTACTTC
TRBJ1-2 . TRBV5-1 TRBD1 CASSPSGGYGYTF TGCGCCAGCAGTCCCTCAGGGGGCTATGGCTACACCTTC
TRBJ2-1 few TRBV5-5 TRBD2 CASSGGTSGHNEQFF TGTGCCAGCAGCGGCGGGACTAGCGGACACAATGAGCAGTTCTTC
TRBJ2-2 few TRBV30 TRBD2 CAWRTSGATGELFF TGTGCCTGGAGGACTAGCGGAGCCACCGGGGAGCTGTTTTTT
TRBJ2-2 . TRBV7-8 TRBD2 CASSFSWEGSTGELFF TGTGCCAGCAGCTTTTCCTGGGAGGGAAGTACCGGGGAGCTGTTTTTT
TRBJ2-1 many TRBV5-5 TRBD1 CASTRATGDRNEQFF TGTGCCAGCACCCGGGCGACAGGGGACCGGAATGAGCAGTTCTTC
TRBJ2-1 many TRBV28 . CASAIALYNEQFF TGTGCCTCCGCGATTGCTCTTTACAATGAGCAGTTCTTC
TRBJ1-1 many TRBV5-1 . CASTDSGTEAFF TGCGCCAGCACGGACAGCGGCACTGAAGCTTTCTTT
TRBJ2-7 . TRBV7-2 TRBD1 CASSLRTGAYEQYF TGTGCCAGCAGCTTAAGGACAGGTGCCTACGAGCAGTACTTC
TRBJ1-1 . TRBV27 . CASSLPGSMNTEAFF TGTGCCAGCAGTTTACCTGGCAGTATGAACACTGAAGCTTTCTTT
TRBJ1-5 . TRBV19 . CASSLGVEGQPQHF TGTGCCAGTAGTCTGGGAGTCGAGGGCCAGCCCCAGCATTTT